This passage covers 26 T cell receptor beta chains from one sample sequenced in a study of blood T cell repertoires in COVID-19 (dated by TCRdb to between 2020 and 2021). The receptor library was made with the immunoSEQ multiplex PCR assay. This immuneACCESS table, as held by TCRdb, lists in-frame sequences with V and J called but not all clones. Of the missing ones, under half trace to an unresolved V gene in checked studies; the others have no known cause. The sample yields a few hundred thousand clones; roughly 86% were counted once. The top ten clonotypes cover under 1.5% of the sample. The specimen sequenced was PBMCs or T cells enriched from blood (not recorded which). These receptors all come from a man aged 30-40 years who had recovered from COVID-19.

The rearrangement links TRBV10-3 to TRBJ1-1; TRBD1 is a possible D gene (5 bases). This CDR3 spans 13 amino acids. V lost 2 bases, J lost 3 bases, and 7 bases lay in between. CDR1 and CDR2 (germline): ENHRY, SYGVKD. The CDR3 coding sequence is TGTGCCATCAGTGAGCGGGGGGACACTGAAGCTTTCTTT. Amino acid sequence: CAISERGDTEAFF.

The CDR3, as DNA: TGTGCCAGCAGCCATAGACTAGCGGGGGAGGGGCCGCAGTTCTTC. Protein: CASSHRLAGEGPQFF. V is TRBV27 and J is TRBJ2-1; 12 bases line up with TRBD2. This CDR3 region has 15 residues. Germline CDR1 and CDR2: MNHEY and SMNVEV (reference sequence). With 6 bases clipped from V and 12 bases from J, the junction kept 12 bases outside the gene matches.

V gene TRBV6-5 combines with J gene TRBJ1-2; D unresolved. The germline gives CDR1 MNHEY, CDR2 SVGAGI. V was clipped by 2 bases and J by 5 bases, with 9 bases between them. The CDR3 consists of 13 residues. CDR3 coding DNA: TGTGCCAGCAGTTACCGAACTCGATATGGCTACACCTTC. It translates to CASSYRTRYGYTF.

This clone was found once. The chain carries TRBV6-5 and TRBJ2-5; 8 bases match TRBD1. Trimming removed 2 bases from V and 4 bases from J; junction bases left unmatched: 6. The length of the CDR3 is 15 residues. The germline V gene encodes CDR1 MNHEY and CDR2 SVGAGI. The CDR3 DNA reads TGTGCCAGCAGTTACCCCGGACAGGGCGGAGAGACCCAGTACTTC. Amino acids: CASSYPGQGGETQYF.

CDR3 amino acids: CSVGTGGLEPQHF. DNA of the CDR3: TGCAGCGTTGGGACAGGGGGCTTGGAGCCCCAGCATTTT. The rearrangement links TRBV29-1 to TRBJ1-5, with 11 bases identical to TRBD1. Germline V CDR1 and CDR2: SQVTM, ANQGSEA. The CDR3 consists of 13 residues. J lost 8 bases, V lost 4 bases, and 4 bases had no gene match.

The chain combines TRBV27 with TRBJ1-1, with TRBD1 identical over 10 bases. The CDR3 runs to 14 residues. Losses at the gene ends were 5 bases for V and 6 bases for J; bases not matched to a gene: 6. Germline lookup yields CDR1 MNHEY and CDR2 SMNVEV (reference sequence). The CDR3 spells CASSIKDRGAEAFF. The DNA for the CDR3 is TGTGCCAGCAGTATAAAGGACAGGGGGGCTGAAGCTTTCTTT.

The rearrangement joins TRBV6-5 to TRBJ2-1, with 9 bases matching TRBD2. V shed 6 bases and J 7 bases; nucleotides not matched to a gene: 7. Germline CDR1 reads MNHEY; CDR2 reads SVGAGI. This CDR3 has 14 residues. CDR3 sequence (DNA): TGTGCCAGCAGGGAGCTAGCGGGGAGAAATGAGCAGTTCTTC. Translating gives CASRELAGRNEQFF.

The chain recombines TRBV18 with TRBJ2-7, with TRBD1 matching over 9 bases. V gave up 5 bases and J gave up 4 bases; unmatched junction bases: 6. CDR3 length: 14 residues. Germline V gene lookup returns CDR1 KGHSH and CDR2 LQKENI. The CDR3 DNA follows: TGTGCCAGCTCATCGACAGGGGGTCTGTACGAGCAGTACTTC. It yields the protein CASSSTGGLYEQYF.

This clone was recorded once. This sequence joins TRBV19 and TRBJ1-2; no reliable D call. V lost 7 bases and J 7 bases, leaving 16 bases between the germline ends. The germline V gene encodes CDR1 LNHDA and CDR2 SQIVND (reference sequence). The CDR3 is 13 residues long. In DNA, the CDR3 is TGTGCCAGTAACCCTCCCCAGGCGGGTGGCTACACCTTC. Amino acid sequence: CASNPPQAGGYTF.

The rearrangement uses TRBV10-2 and TRBJ1-6, with TRBD1 matching 7 bases. V shed 6 bases, J shed 7 bases, and the junction held 12 bases outside the gene matches. CDR3 length: 16 residues. Germline lookup yields CDR1 WSHSY and CDR2 SAAADI. The CDR3 DNA reads as TGCGCCAGCAGGAACGATCGACAGGGATACAATTCACCCCTCCACTTT. It translates to CASRNDRQGYNSPLHF.

The chain carries TRBV5-4 and TRBJ2-6, with D tentatively TRBD1 (5 bases). Trimming removed 5 bases at V and 2 bases at J, with 11 bases between. The CDR3 runs 15 residues. The germline V gene has CDR1 SGHNT and CDR2 YYREEE (reference sequence). This CDR3 is CASRDTGTGANVLTF. In DNA form, the CDR3 reads TGTGCCAGCAGGGATACAGGTACTGGGGCCAACGTCCTGACTTTC.

The chain combines TRBV4-1 with TRBJ1-1; D is unclear. V was shortened by 4 bases and J by 4 bases, with 7 bases between the two germline ends. The length of the CDR3 is 12 residues. The germline V gene encodes CDR1 MGHRA and CDR2 YSYEKL. Here the CDR3 DNA reads TGCGCCAGCAGCCCCCGGGGCACTGAAGCTTTCTTT. Its translation is CASSPRGTEAFF.

As regards this clone: A read error may produce the germline difference seen at one junction end. V gene TRBV2 combines with J gene TRBJ2-3, with 7 positions matching TRBD2. This CDR3 is 12 amino acids long. Germline CDR1 reads SNHLY; CDR2 reads FYNNEI. As DNA, the CDR3 is TGTGCCAGCAGCGAAGGACTAGTTACGCAGTATTTT. It encodes CASSEGLVTQYF.

CDR3 DNA sequence: TGTGCCAGCAGCTCTGAGGGGGATTCGACTGAAGCTTTCTTT. Translating it yields CASSSEGDSTEAFF. The rearrangement links TRBV5-4 to TRBJ1-1; weak D call: TRBD1 (6 bases). Trimming pared 3 bases from V and 5 bases from J, leaving 14 bases between. This CDR3 spans 14 amino acids. The germline CDR1 and CDR2 sequences are SGHNT and YYREEE (reference sequence).

The rearrangement uses TRBV19 and TRBJ1-2; weak D call: TRBD1 (6 bases). Germline CDR1 LNHDA, CDR2 SQIVND (reference sequence). Trimming cost V 6 bases and J 6 bases, with 11 bases left between them. This CDR3 contains 12 residues. The CDR3 DNA sequence: TGTGCCAGTAGAACAGGGTCACATGGCTACACCTTC. Translating gives CASRTGSHGYTF.

The chain couples TRBV7-2 to TRBJ1-2, with a possible D match to TRBD1 (5 bases). Germline CDR1 and CDR2: SGHTA and FQGNSA. Trimming stripped 7 bases from V and 3 bases from J, with 12 bases between. The CDR3 sequence is 13 residues long. As DNA, the CDR3 is TGTGCCAGCAACCCCGGAGGGGACTATGGCTACACCTTC. It codes for CASNPGGDYGYTF.

The chain employs TRBV12-3 or TRBV12-4 and TRBJ1-5; D remains ambiguous. The CDR3 is made up of 11 amino acids. Trimming cost V 7 bases and J 8 bases, with 9 bases left between them. As DNA, the CDR3 is TGTGCCAGCACTGATGGAGAGCCCCAGCATTTT. Its translation: CASTDGEPQHF.

This chain joins TRBV5-1 and TRBJ1-2; 9 bases are a match to TRBD1. The CDR3 contains 13 residues. Germline trimming cut 4 bases from V and 6 bases from J; bases unmatched to any gene: 4. From germline, CDR1 is SGHRS and CDR2 YFSETQ. CDR3 sequence (DNA): TGCGCCAGCAGCCCCCGGGACAGGGATGGCTACACCTTC. Translating it yields CASSPRDRDGYTF.

CDR3 sequence (DNA): TGTGCCAGCAGCATCACAGGAAACTATGGCTACACCTTC. As protein: CASSITGNYGYTF. This chain connects TRBV11-2 to TRBJ1-2, with D possibly TRBD1 on 5 matching bases. Trimming took off 5 bases at V and 2 bases at J, with 9 bases between the two ends. CDR1 SGHAT and CDR2 FQNNGV come from the germline V gene. This CDR3 contains 13 residues. Using reference TRBV11-2 and TRBJ1-2 for the parts outside the CDR3, the full variable domain is EAGVAQSPRYKIIEKRQSVAFWCNPISGHATLYWYQQILGQGPKLLIQFQNNGVVDDSQLPKDRFSAERLKGVDSTLKIQPAKLEDSAVYLCASSITGNYGYTFGSGTRLTVV.

V is TRBV15 and J is TRBJ2-7; unclear D gene. Germline V gene lookup returns CDR1 LNHNV and CDR2 YYDKDF (reference sequence). This CDR3 spans 13 amino acids. Trimming took off 0 bases at V and 10 bases at J, with 13 bases between the two ends. CDR3 coding DNA: TGTGCCACCAGCAGAGATGAGGCAGACTCCCAGTACTTC. Translated, it gives CATSRDEADSQYF.

The chain uses TRBV11-2 and TRBJ2-5; 7 nucleotides line up with TRBD2. The V gene's germline CDR1 is SGHAT and CDR2 FQNNGV. The CDR3 covers 14 residues. Trimming took 4 bases from V and 5 from J; bases not matched to a gene: 7. Here the CDR3 reads CASSSRLAEETQYF. The CDR3 bases are TGTGCCAGCAGCTCGAGACTAGCAGAGGAGACCCAGTACTTC.

This chain connects TRBV11-2 to TRBJ1-2, with unresolved D. Trimming stripped 1 base from V and 6 bases from J, with 12 bases between. Germline-derived CDR1 and CDR2 are SGHAT and FQNNGV. The CDR3 contains 14 residues. This CDR3 reads CASSLGLPSDGYTF. The DNA for the CDR3 is TGTGCCAGCAGCTTAGGGCTCCCGTCCGATGGCTACACCTTC. Combining the CDR3 with reference TRBV11-2 and TRBJ1-2 gives the whole variable domain EAGVAQSPRYKIIEKRQSVAFWCNPISGHATLYWYQQILGQGPKLLIQFQNNGVVDDSQLPKDRFSAERLKGVDSTLKIQPAKLEDSAVYLCASSLGLPSDGYTFGSGTRLTVV.

In this sample, this clone turned up once. The rearrangement joins TRBV6-2 or TRBV6-3 to TRBJ1-1; D unresolved. Germline V lookup: CDR1 MNHEY, CDR2 SVGEGT. Trimming took 0 bases from V and 0 from J, leaving 11 bases between them. This CDR3 comprises 16 residues. CDR3 bases: TGTGCCAGCAGTTACTCGAGGGTGCTACTGAACACTGAAGCTTTCTTT. It is translated as CASSYSRVLLNTEAFF.

The chain is built from TRBV19 and TRBJ1-5, with 12 bases matching TRBD1. J was trimmed by 5 bases and V by 5 bases; bases with no gene match: 10. The CDR3 has 17 residues. Germline CDR1 LNHDA, CDR2 SQIVND (reference sequence). Here the CDR3 reads CASSAGPGTGGYQPQHF. CDR3 DNA: TGTGCCAGTAGTGCGGGGCCCGGGACAGGGGGCTATCAGCCCCAGCATTTT.

The V call is TRBV19, the J call TRBJ2-3; 9 bases align to TRBD2. Germline lookup yields CDR1 LNHDA and CDR2 SQIVND (reference sequence). Trimming at V came to 9 bases and at J to 1 base, leaving 14 bases not matched to a gene. The CDR3 spans 17 residues. The DNA for the CDR3 is TGTGCCAGCCCCCCCTCCGGGACTAGCCCTGGCACAGATACGCAGTATTTT. Protein sequence: CASPPSGTSPGTDTQYF.

This chain uses TRBV5-1 with TRBJ1-6, with D possibly being TRBD1 (5 bases). The germline gives CDR1 SGHRS, CDR2 YFSETQ. The CDR3 is 14 residues long. V lost 4 bases, J lost 6 bases, and 11 bases lay in between. CDR3 residues: CASSPGTSNSPLHF. CDR3 nucleotide sequence: TGCGCCAGCAGCCCCGGGACTTCTAATTCACCCCTCCACTTT.